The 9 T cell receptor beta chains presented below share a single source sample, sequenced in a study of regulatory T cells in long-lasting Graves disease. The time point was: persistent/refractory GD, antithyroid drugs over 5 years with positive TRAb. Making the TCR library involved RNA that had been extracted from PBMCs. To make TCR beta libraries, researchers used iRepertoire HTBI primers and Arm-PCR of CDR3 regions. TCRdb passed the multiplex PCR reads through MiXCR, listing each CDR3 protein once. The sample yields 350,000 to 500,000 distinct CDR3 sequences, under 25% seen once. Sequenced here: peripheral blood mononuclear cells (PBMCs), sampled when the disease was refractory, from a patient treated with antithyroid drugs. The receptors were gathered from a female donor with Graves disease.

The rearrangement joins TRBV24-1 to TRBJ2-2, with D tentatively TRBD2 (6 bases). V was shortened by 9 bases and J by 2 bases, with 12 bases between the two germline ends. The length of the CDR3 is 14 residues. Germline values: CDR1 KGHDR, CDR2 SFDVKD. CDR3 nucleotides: TGTGCCACCGGGAGGTCAGAAAACACCGGGGAGCTGTTTTTT. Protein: CATGRSENTGELFF.

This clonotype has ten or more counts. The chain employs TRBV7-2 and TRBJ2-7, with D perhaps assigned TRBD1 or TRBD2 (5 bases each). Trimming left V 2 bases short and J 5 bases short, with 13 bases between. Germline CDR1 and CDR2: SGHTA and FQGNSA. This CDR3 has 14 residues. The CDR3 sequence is CASSLPGSGNEQYF. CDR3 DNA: TGTGCCAGCAGCTTACCAGGGTCGGGGAACGAGCAGTACTTC.

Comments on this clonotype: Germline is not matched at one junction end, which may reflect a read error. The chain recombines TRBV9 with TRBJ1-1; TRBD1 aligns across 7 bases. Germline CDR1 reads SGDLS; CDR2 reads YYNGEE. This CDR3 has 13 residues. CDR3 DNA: TGTACCAGCAGGGGGGACGGGAACACTGAAGCTTTCTTT. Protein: CTSRGDGNTEAFF.

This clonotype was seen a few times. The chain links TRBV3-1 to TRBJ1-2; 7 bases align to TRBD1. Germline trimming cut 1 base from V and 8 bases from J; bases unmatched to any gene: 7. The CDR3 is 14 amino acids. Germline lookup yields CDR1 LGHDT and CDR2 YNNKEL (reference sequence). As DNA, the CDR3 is TGTGCCAGCAGCCAAGTAGGGGCAGGGGGAGGCTACACCTTC. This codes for CASSQVGAGGGYTF. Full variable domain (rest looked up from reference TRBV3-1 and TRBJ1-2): DTAVSQTPKYLVTQMGNDKSIKCEQNLGHDTMYWYKQDSKKFLKIMFSYNNKELIINETVPNRFSPKSPDKAHLNLHINSLELGDSAVYFCASSQVGAGGGYTFGSGTRLTVV.

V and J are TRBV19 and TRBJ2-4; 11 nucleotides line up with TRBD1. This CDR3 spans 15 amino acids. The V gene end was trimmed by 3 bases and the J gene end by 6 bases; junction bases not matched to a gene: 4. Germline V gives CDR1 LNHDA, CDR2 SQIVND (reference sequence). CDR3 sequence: CASSIRDRGVNIQYF. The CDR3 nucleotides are TGTGCCAGTAGTATCCGGGACAGGGGGGTAAACATTCAGTACTTC. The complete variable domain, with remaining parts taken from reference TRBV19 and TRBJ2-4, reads DGGITQSPKYLFRKEGQNVTLSCEQNLNHDAMYWYRQDPGQGLRLIYYSQIVNDFQKGDIAEGYSVSREKKESFPLTVTSAQKNPTAFYLCASSIRDRGVNIQYFGAGTRLSVL.

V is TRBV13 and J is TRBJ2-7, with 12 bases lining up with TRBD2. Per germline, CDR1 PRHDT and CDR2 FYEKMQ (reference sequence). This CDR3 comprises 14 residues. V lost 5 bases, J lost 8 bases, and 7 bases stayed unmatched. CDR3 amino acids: CASSRGLAGPKQYF. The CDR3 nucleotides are TGTGCCAGCAGCAGGGGACTAGCGGGCCCCAAGCAGTACTTC.

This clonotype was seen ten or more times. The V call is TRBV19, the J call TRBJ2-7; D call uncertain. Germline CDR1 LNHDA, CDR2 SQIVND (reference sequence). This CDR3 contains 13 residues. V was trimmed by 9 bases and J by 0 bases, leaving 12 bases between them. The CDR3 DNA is TGTGCCAGCAGCATGGGAACCTCCTACGAGCAGTACTTC. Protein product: CASSMGTSYEQYF.

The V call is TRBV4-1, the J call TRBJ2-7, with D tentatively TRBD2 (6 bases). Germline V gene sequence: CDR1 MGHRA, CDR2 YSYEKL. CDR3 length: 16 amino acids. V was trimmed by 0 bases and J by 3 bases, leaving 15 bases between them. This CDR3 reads CASSQDVGSLDYEQYF. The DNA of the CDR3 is TGCGCCAGCAGCCAAGATGTCGGGAGTTTGGACTACGAGCAGTACTTC.

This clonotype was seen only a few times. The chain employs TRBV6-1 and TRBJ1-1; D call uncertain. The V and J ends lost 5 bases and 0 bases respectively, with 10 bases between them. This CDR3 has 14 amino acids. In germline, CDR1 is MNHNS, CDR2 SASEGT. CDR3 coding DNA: TGTGCCAGCAGTCAAAGTTCTCTGAACACTGAAGCTTTCTTT. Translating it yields CASSQSSLNTEAFF.